The 20 T cell receptor beta chains below all came from one sample that was sequenced in a study of spatial heterogeneity in lung cancer. These receptors are not linked to any known antigen. TCRdb called the 5' RACE reads again in MiXCR, with one record for every CDR3 protein. The sample contains 8,000 to 9,500 distinct CDR3 sequences, about 3% of which appear only once. Findings and caveats of the study: Intratumoral expanded alpha and beta TCR counts were found to track tumor mutation counts.

The time point here: sample taken at primary tumor resection. The sample was lung tumor tissue, taken at surgery. The source of these receptors is a male donor with early-stage non-small cell lung cancer.

This clonotype was recorded many times. The rearrangement joins TRBV30 to TRBJ1-2; no clear D gene. This CDR3 has 11 amino acids. Between the trimmed V and J ends, which lost 4 bases and 2 bases, there was a span of 5 bases. Germline lookup yields CDR1 GTSNPN and CDR2 SVGIG (reference sequence). CDR3 protein: CAWTQNYGYTF. CDR3 sequence (DNA): TGTGCCTGGACACAAAACTATGGCTACACCTTC. Drawing the rest from reference TRBV30 and TRBJ1-2, the complete variable domain is SQTIHQWPATLVQPVGSPLSLECTVEGTSNPNLYWYRQAAGRGLQLLFYSVGIGQISSEVPQNLSASRPQDRQFILSSKKLLLSDSGFYLCAWTQNYGYTFGSGTRLTVV.

This clonotype occurred many times. The rearrangement uses TRBV5-1 and TRBJ1-3; D is uncertain. Germline CDR1 and CDR2: SGHRS and YFSETQ. The CDR3 totals 14 residues. V was shortened by 1 base and J by 2 bases, with 7 bases between the two germline ends. The CDR3 spells CASSLPGAGNTIYF. The CDR3 DNA reads as TGCGCCAGCAGCTTGCCCGGGGCTGGAAACACCATATATTTT.

By share of the sample, this clonotype is large (0.1 to 1%). The chain has TRBV4-2 and TRBJ2-7; possibly TRBD2 for D (6 bases). The CDR3 runs 15 residues. The germline gives CDR1 LGHNA, CDR2 YNFKEQ. The ends were cut back, 0 bases at V and 1 base at J, with 10 bases in the middle. As DNA, the CDR3 is TGTGCCAGCAGCCAAGAACCGGGGGAGTCCTACGAGCAGTACTTC. Protein sequence: CASSQEPGESYEQYF.

Turning to this clonotype: A much larger clonotype is one base distant, so this may be a read error. The rearrangement uses TRBV11-2 and TRBJ2-2, with 12 bases identical to TRBD2. CDR1 is SGHAT and CDR2 is FQNNGV in the germline V gene. The CDR3 is 17 residues long. As DNA, the CDR3 is TGTGCCAACAGCAACGTCCTAGCGGGGGGGCCGTCAGGGGAGCTGTTTTTT. It encodes CANSNVLAGGPSGELFF.

This clonotype has at least ten counts. This rearrangement joins TRBV20-1 to TRBJ1-1; the D is unclear. The germline V and J ends were trimmed by 3 bases and 4 bases, with 9 bases remaining between them. The CDR3 is 12 amino acids. From germline, CDR1 is DFQATT and CDR2 SNEGSKA (reference sequence). CDR3 DNA: TGCAGTGCTAGGGGAGAAGGCACTGAAGCTTTCTTT. Its protein is CSARGEGTEAFF.

This clonotype is categorized as medium-sized (0.01 to 0.1%). V is TRBV28 and J is TRBJ2-3, with D unresolved. The germline V and J ends were trimmed by 6 bases and 2 bases, with 9 bases remaining between them. From germline, CDR1 is MDHEN and CDR2 SYDVKM. This CDR3 comprises 13 residues. As DNA, the CDR3 is TGTGCCAGCAGAAAAGGGTCCACAGATACGCAGTATTTT. Protein: CASRKGSTDTQYF.

This clonotype is termed medium-sized. The CDR3 protein is CASSRTGTSGELFF. CDR3 sequence (DNA): TGCGCCAGCAGCAGGACAGGGACGTCCGGGGAGCTGTTTTTT. V and J are TRBV4-1 and TRBJ2-2; 8 bases map to TRBD1. J gave up 6 bases and V 5 bases, and 5 bases lay outside the gene matches. The CDR3 has 14 amino acids. Germline V CDR1 and CDR2: MGHRA, YSYEKL.

The chain uses TRBV6-6 and TRBJ2-5, with unresolved D. The V end was cut by 2 bases, the J end by 3 bases, with 7 bases between. Germline CDR1 and CDR2: MNHNY and SVGAGI (reference sequence). The CDR3 sequence is 13 residues long. This CDR3 is CASSYATKETQYF. CDR3 nucleotide sequence: TGTGCCAGCAGTTACGCGACGAAAGAGACCCAGTACTTC.

At least ten counts were recorded for this clonotype. Here the CDR3 DNA reads TGTGCCAGCAGCCAAGACCCTAGCGGGGGGCTAGATACGCAGTATTTT. Its translation: CASSQDPSGGLDTQYF. The chain employs TRBV4-2 and TRBJ2-3, with TRBD2 identical over 11 bases. V was clipped by 0 bases and J by 5 bases; unmatched bases: 4. The CDR3 has 16 amino acids. Germline assignment: CDR1 LGHNA and CDR2 YNFKEQ.

This clonotype counts as large (0.1 to 1%). The J gene is TRBJ1-1, the V gene TRBV20-1; tentatively, D is TRBD1 (6 bases). Germline CDR1 and CDR2: DFQATT and SNEGSKA (reference sequence). The CDR3 has 12 residues. The CDR3 coding sequence is TGCAGGGGTGGGGGGGGCGACACTGAAGCTTTCTTT. Protein product: CRGGGGDTEAFF.

At least ten counts were recorded for this clonotype. This sequence joins TRBV3-1 and TRBJ2-4, with 7 bases matching TRBD1. Germline loops: CDR1 LGHDT, CDR2 YNNKEL (reference sequence). V shed 1 base, J shed 7 bases, and the junction held 1 base outside the gene matches. The CDR3 length is 13 residues. This chain's CDR3 is CASSQGQGNIQYF. As DNA, the CDR3 is TGTGCCAGCAGCCAAGGACAGGGCAACATTCAGTACTTC.

In this sample, this clonotype is medium-sized. The CDR3 spells CASSPRDRGLETQYF. The DNA for the CDR3 is TGTGCCAGCAGCCCCCGGGACAGGGGACTGGAGACCCAGTACTTC. This chain links TRBV7-2 with TRBJ2-5; 10 bases agree with TRBD1. The CDR3 contains 15 residues. The V gene's germline CDR1 is SGHTA and CDR2 FQGNSA. V lost 5 bases, J lost 5 bases, and 8 bases stayed unmatched.

This clonotype was counted at least ten times. This sequence joins TRBV30 and TRBJ2-7; D ambiguous. This CDR3 is 11 amino acids long. V was trimmed by 3 bases and J by 5 bases, leaving 8 bases between them. CDR1 and CDR2 (germline): GTSNPN, SVGIG (reference sequence). The CDR3 nucleotides read TGTGCCTGGAGCCCGATTCACGAGCAGTACTTC. Its protein product is CAWSPIHEQYF.

This clonotype was seen at least ten times. V usage is TRBV10-3 and J usage is TRBJ2-7, with D possibly TRBD2 on 5 matching bases. Germline CDR1 ENHRY, CDR2 SYGVKD. V gave up 2 bases and J gave up 3 bases, with 8 bases separating them. The CDR3 consists of 13 residues. CDR3 bases: TGTGCCATCAGTGAGGAGGGTTTCTACGAGCAGTACTTC. It is translated as CAISEEGFYEQYF.

This clonotype was recorded many times. The chain is built from TRBV20-1 and TRBJ2-7; 9 nucleotides agree with TRBD1. Germline CDR1 DFQATT, CDR2 SNEGSKA (reference sequence). V lost 4 bases, J lost 2 bases, and 3 bases stayed unmatched. The CDR3 covers 13 residues. The CDR3 protein is CSATGQGTYEQYF. The CDR3 coding sequence is TGCAGTGCTACGGGACAGGGTACCTACGAGCAGTACTTC.

This clonotype is medium-sized in the sample. The J gene is TRBJ2-1, the V gene TRBV6-5, with D possibly TRBD1 on 6 matching bases. Trimming shortened V by 0 bases and J by 6 bases, and 15 bases separated the two germline ends. This CDR3 spans 16 amino acids. Germline assignment: CDR1 MNHEY and CDR2 SVGAGI. CDR3 protein: CASSYSTGELLNEQFF. The CDR3 nucleotides are TGTGCCAGCAGTTACTCGACAGGTGAACTCCTCAATGAGCAGTTCTTC.

The sample holds many counts of this clonotype. J is TRBJ1-6 and V is TRBV25-1, with D unclear. The CDR3 runs 13 residues. The germline V and J ends were trimmed by 8 bases and 9 bases, with 14 bases remaining between them. Looked up from germline, CDR1 is MGHDK and CDR2 is SYGVNS. In DNA, the CDR3 is TGTGCCAGCTCCGTCGTGGACGGTTCACCCCTCCACTTT. It specifies CASSVVDGSPLHF.

This clonotype showed up many times. The J gene is TRBJ2-5, the V gene TRBV7-2; possibly TRBD1 for D (6 bases). The CDR3 loop spans 14 amino acids. The V end lost 2 bases, the J end lost 7 bases, and 14 bases lay between the germline ends. In germline, CDR1 is SGHTA, CDR2 FQGNSA. As DNA, the CDR3 is TGTGCCAGCAGCTTATACCAGGGACAAACGACCCAGTACTTC. Its protein is CASSLYQGQTTQYF.

This clonotype is medium-sized. This chain uses TRBV5-1 with TRBJ1-6; 9 bases are shared with TRBD1. Germline V gene data show CDR1 as SGHRS and CDR2 as YFSETQ. Trimming took 4 bases from V and 8 from J; bases not matched to a gene: 1. This CDR3 has 13 residues. This CDR3 reads CASSRDRDSPLHF. The CDR3 nucleotides are TGCGCCAGCAGCAGGGACAGGGATTCACCCCTCCACTTT.

Only a few counts were recorded for this clonotype. This chain uses TRBV11-2 with TRBJ1-2; 8 positions match TRBD1. The CDR3 consists of 16 residues. The germline V gene encodes CDR1 SGHAT and CDR2 FQNNGV. V shed 0 bases, J shed 2 bases, and the junction held 5 bases outside the gene matches. The CDR3 DNA sequence: TGTGCCAGCAGCTTAGACCCGACAGGGGTGAACTATGGCTACACCTTC. As protein: CASSLDPTGVNYGYTF.